The present entry profiles one TCR beta chain with its context. Its antigen is not identified. Genomic DNA was employed as the template in profiling TCR beta VDJ and CDR3. TCRdb analysed the reads with MiXCR anew, one entry per CDR3 protein. The sample lists 250,000 to 300,000 distinct CDR3 sequences, roughly half occurring once. The data were taken from a study of CD8+CD57+ T cells in acquired aplastic anemia. Study context: Sorting CD4+ and CD8+ cells gave DNA averaging approximately 3 ug.

Germline CDR1 and CDR2: SGHTS and YDEGEE. The germline V and J ends were trimmed by 7 bases and 10 bases, with 9 bases remaining between them. This CDR3 is built from 9 residues. Overall study findings and caveats: Both patients and controls carried the same twenty-nine CD8+ CDR3 sequences. Between patients and controls, CD8+ Simpson's diversity did not vary significantly.

The clonotype comes from a human donor with severe aplastic anemia or a healthy control (not recorded which). Sequencing used sorted CD4+, CD8+, or CD8+CD57+ T cells (not recorded which) from PBMCs. V gene TRBV5-8 combines with J gene TRBJ2-7, with no clear D. CDR3 sequence (DNA): TGTGCCAGCTCTCAAGGACAGTACTTC. Translated, it gives CASSQGQYF.